A single sample is the source of the 31 T cell receptor beta chains below, sequenced in a study of regulatory T cells in long-lasting Graves disease. In building TCR beta libraries, iRepertoire HTBI primers were used together with Arm-PCR of CDR3 regions. Via MiXCR, TCRdb re-called the multiplex PCR reads, giving one row per CDR3 protein. Among under 500,000 distinct CDR3 sequences listed, less than 20% were seen once. Time point given: newly diagnosed GD, antithyroid drugs for less than 3 months. RNA extracted from PBMCs served as the sequencing template. The sample also formed part of further work on T cells in Graves' hyperthyroidism and ophthalmopathy.

Specimen: peripheral blood mononuclear cells (PBMCs), collected at new diagnosis, from a patient treated with antithyroid drugs. The receptor source for this set is a woman aged 25 to 45 with Graves disease.

On this clonotype itself: With a much larger clone just one base away, this may be a read error. V usage is TRBV20-1 and J usage is TRBJ1-2, with 9 bases matching TRBD1. The length of the CDR3 is 14 residues. The V gene's germline CDR1 is DFQATT and CDR2 SNEGSKA (reference sequence). The CDR3: CSATGTGTLYGYIF. In DNA, the CDR3 is TGCAGTGCTACCGGGACAGGGACTCTCTATGGCTACATCTTC.

In its sample, this clonotype was seen many times. The rearrangement uses TRBV27 and TRBJ2-7; 10 nucleotides agree with TRBD1. Germline assignment: CDR1 MNHEY and CDR2 SMNVEV (reference sequence). CDR3 length: 15 amino acids. The V and J ends lost 4 bases and 3 bases, in that order; junction bases with no gene match: 6. The CDR3 bases are TGTGCCAGCAGTTCCCACCGGGACAGGGGCTACGAGCAGTACTTC. Amino acid sequence: CASSSHRDRGYEQYF.

The table lists this clonotype with a count of one. V is TRBV20-1 and J is TRBJ2-4; possible D gene TRBD2, 5 bases. The CDR3 runs to 14 residues. CDR1 is DFQATT and CDR2 is SNEGSKA in the germline V gene (reference sequence). Deletions cut 1 base from V and 0 bases from J, with 7 bases between. The CDR3 region has the DNA TGCAGTGCTAGAGCCCGGGGAGCCAAAAACATTCAGTACTTC. Translating gives CSARARGAKNIQYF.

This clonotype was seen many times. The chain employs TRBV20-1 and TRBJ2-7, with D tentatively TRBD2 (6 bases). The ends were cut back, 5 bases at V and 0 bases at J, with 17 bases in the middle. The length of the CDR3 is 15 residues. From germline, CDR1 is DFQATT and CDR2 SNEGSKA (reference sequence). In DNA form, the CDR3 reads TGCAGTGCTTCCAATCCGGGACTTCTCTCCTACGAGCAGTACTTC. This codes for CSASNPGLLSYEQYF.

This clonotype was seen repeatedly, ten times or more. V gene TRBV10-3 combines with J gene TRBJ2-5; D remains unclear. The CDR3 covers 13 residues. Trimming took 3 bases from V and 3 from J, leaving 8 bases between them. Germline V gene data show CDR1 as ENHRY and CDR2 as SYGVKD. The CDR3 is CAISDQAEETQYF. As DNA, the CDR3 is TGTGCCATCAGTGATCAGGCAGAAGAGACCCAGTACTTC.

In this sample, this clonotype turned up many times. The chain carries TRBV3-1 and TRBJ2-7; 7 bases fit TRBD2. The CDR3 sequence is 14 residues long. V lost 7 bases and J lost 2; bases outside the gene matches: 8. The germline CDR1 and CDR2 sequences are LGHDT and YNNKEL (reference sequence). CDR3 sequence reads: CASTPGAGPYEQYF. CDR3 DNA: TGTGCCAGCACGCCAGGAGCGGGGCCCTACGAGCAGTACTTC.

This clonotype was seen more than once but under ten times. The chain employs TRBV6-1 and TRBJ2-6; D tentatively fits TRBD1 or TRBD2 (5 bases each). CDR1 is MNHNS and CDR2 is SASEGT in the germline V gene. The CDR3 is made up of 16 amino acids. The V gene lost 6 bases and the J gene lost 1 base, with 13 bases spanning the gap. CDR3 coding DNA: TGTGCCAGCAGCCGGGGACCGTCGTCTGGGGCCAACGTCCTGACTTTC. Translation: CASSRGPSSGANVLTF.

The sample holds many counts of this clonotype. The gene calls are TRBV7-9 and TRBJ2-1, with D maybe TRBD1 (7 bases). Trimming removed 3 bases from V and 4 bases from J, with 13 bases in between. The CDR3 is 15 amino acids. CDR1 and CDR2 from the germline V gene are SEHNR and FQNEAQ (reference sequence). Written as DNA, the CDR3 is TGTGCCAGCAGCTTGCGCGGGACAGAGTACAATGAGCAGTTCTTC. This translates into CASSLRGTEYNEQFF.

The chain links TRBV6-1 to TRBJ2-5; no clear D. The CDR3 covers 13 residues. Germline CDR1 MNHNS, CDR2 SASEGT. Trimming left V 6 bases short and J 0 bases short, with 8 bases between. The CDR3 reads CASRGYHQETQYF. CDR3 coding DNA: TGTGCCAGCAGAGGATACCACCAAGAGACCCAGTACTTC.

This chain uses TRBV7-9 with TRBJ1-5; weak D call: TRBD1 (5 bases). Germline values: CDR1 SEHNR, CDR2 FQNEAQ (reference sequence). The CDR3 is made up of 13 amino acids. Deletions cut 8 bases from V and 2 bases from J, with 10 bases between. In DNA, the CDR3 is TGTGCCAGCGGGGGGTTGGGCAATCAGCCCCAGCATTTT. Translated, it gives CASGGLGNQPQHF.

This clonotype was detected many times. The chain recombines TRBV11-2 with TRBJ1-1; D gene ambiguous. Germline CDR1 SGHAT, CDR2 FQNNGV. Trimming pared 7 bases from V and 6 bases from J, leaving 12 bases between. This CDR3 comprises 12 residues. The CDR3 protein is CASTTFAAEAFF. CDR3 coding DNA: TGTGCCAGCACCACCTTTGCGGCTGAAGCTTTCTTT. Supplemented by reference TRBV11-2 and TRBJ1-1, the full variable domain reads EAGVAQSPRYKIIEKRQSVAFWCNPISGHATLYWYQQILGQGPKLLIQFQNNGVVDDSQLPKDRFSAERLKGVDSTLKIQPAKLEDSAVYLCASTTFAAEAFFGQGTRLTVV.

As to this clonotype: Mismatch with germline at one junction end may stem from a read error. The chain couples TRBV14 to TRBJ1-1, with 9 bases that match TRBD1. There are 16 residues in the CDR3. Germline V gene sequence: CDR1 SGHDN, CDR2 FVKESK. CDR3 DNA: TGTGCCGGCAGCCGTGGGACAGGGACCTTGAACACTGAAGCTTTCTTT. It encodes CAGSRGTGTLNTEAFF.

This clonotype was recorded at least ten times. V is TRBV28 and J is TRBJ2-5; TRBD2 is a possible D gene (6 bases). Deletions cut 7 bases from V and 4 bases from J, with 16 bases between. The germline gives CDR1 MDHEN, CDR2 SYDVKM. This CDR3 is built from 14 residues. CDR3 in DNA: TGTGCCAGCAATGGCCCGGGGGTGGGAGAGACCCAGTACTTC. Its protein is CASNGPGVGETQYF. Filled out from reference TRBV28 and TRBJ2-5, the complete variable domain reads DVKVTQSSRYLVKRTGEKVFLECVQDMDHENMFWYRQDPGLGLRLIYFSYDVKMKEKGDIPEGYSVSREKKERFSLILESASTNQTSMYLCASNGPGVGETQYFGPGTRLLVL.

The chain carries TRBV28 and TRBJ2-4; D ambiguous. The germline V gene encodes CDR1 MDHEN and CDR2 SYDVKM. The CDR3 contains 15 residues. The V end lost 3 bases, the J end lost 0 bases, and 9 bases lay between the germline ends. CDR3 amino acids: CASSFIGLAKNIQYF. Written as DNA, the CDR3 is TGTGCCAGCAGTTTTATTGGTTTAGCCAAAAACATTCAGTACTTC.

This clonotype was counted many times. The rearrangement links TRBV20-1 to TRBJ1-2; the D gene is possibly TRBD1 (5 bases). The CDR3 extends over 12 amino acids. With 3 bases removed from V and 6 bases from J, the gap between germline ends came to 11 bases. Germline-derived CDR1 and CDR2 are DFQATT and SNEGSKA (reference sequence). In DNA, the CDR3 is TGCAGTGCTAGTCCGGACACACATGGCTACACCTTC. As protein: CSASPDTHGYTF.

This clonotype has a count of ten or more. This chain connects TRBV28 to TRBJ1-2; D perhaps matches TRBD1 (6 bases). Germline assignment: CDR1 MDHEN and CDR2 SYDVKM. The CDR3 spans 12 residues. V lost 11 bases, J lost 8 bases, and 18 bases lay in between. The CDR3 coding sequence is TGTGCCGCGAACAGGGCGTCTGGGGGCTACACCTTC. Its protein product is CAANRASGGYTF.

This clonotype was seen a handful of times. The V call is TRBV27, the J call TRBJ1-3, with TRBD1 as a possible D gene (5 bases). Germline values: CDR1 MNHEY, CDR2 SMNVEV (reference sequence). The CDR3 is 14 residues long. V was pared by 3 bases and J by 4 bases, with 10 bases between. CDR3 coding DNA: TGTGCCAGCAGTTTCTCGCAGGGCGGAAACACCATATATTTT. Translation gives CASSFSQGGNTIYF.

This clonotype was observed many times. The chain combines TRBV12-3 or TRBV12-4 with TRBJ1-1; the D is unclear. Between the trimmed V and J ends, which lost 6 bases and 5 bases, there was a span of 13 bases. There are 13 residues in the CDR3. The CDR3 spells CASRRQEGTEAFF. Here the CDR3 DNA reads TGTGCCAGCAGACGACAAGAAGGAACTGAAGCTTTCTTT.

In its sample, this clonotype was seen many times. This chain joins TRBV28 and TRBJ2-1, with 10 bases aligning to TRBD1. CDR1 is MDHEN and CDR2 is SYDVKM in the germline V gene. The CDR3 has 15 amino acids. Losses at the gene ends were 6 bases for V and 4 bases for J; bases not matched to a gene: 6. The CDR3 nucleotides are TGTGCCAGCAGACCGGGACAGGGGTTTTACAATGAGCAGTTCTTC. Protein product: CASRPGQGFYNEQFF.

This clonotype has just a few counts. CDR3 sequence: CASRPLTQGVDGYTF. In nucleotides, the CDR3 is TGTGCCAGCAGACCCCTTACCCAGGGGGTCGATGGCTACACCTTC. The V call is TRBV6-1, the J call TRBJ1-2; 7 bases are shared with TRBD1. The CDR3 has 15 residues. CDR1 MNHNS and CDR2 SASEGT come from the germline V gene. V dropped 6 bases and J dropped 6; count of bases not matched to a gene: 13.

Details on this clonotype: This may come from a read error, since a much larger clone is one base off. The chain uses TRBV29-1 and TRBJ1-1; possibly TRBD1 for D (6 bases). V was trimmed by 4 bases and J by 1 base, leaving 10 bases between them. The germline V gene encodes CDR1 SQVTM and CDR2 ANQGSEA. There are 13 residues in the CDR3. The CDR3 DNA is TGCAGCGTTGGGGGAGGGGGGAACACTGAAGCTTTCTTT. Protein sequence: CSVGGGGNTEAFF.

This clonotype was seen many times. The chain uses TRBV20-1 and TRBJ2-1; 7 nucleotides align to TRBD2. CDR1 is DFQATT and CDR2 is SNEGSKA in the germline V gene (reference sequence). This CDR3 contains 14 residues. The V segment lost 6 bases and the J segment 4 bases; nucleotides outside the gene matches: 9. CDR3 in amino acids: CSASTSVLYNEQFF. The CDR3 DNA follows: TGCAGTGCCTCTACTAGCGTACTTTACAATGAGCAGTTCTTC.

CDR3 region: CASSIGQAAYNEQFF. Here the CDR3 DNA reads TGTGCCAGCTCCATAGGACAGGCCGCATACAATGAGCAGTTCTTC. The genes are TRBV19 and TRBJ2-1, with 7 nucleotides matching TRBD1. The CDR3 runs to 15 residues. V shed 9 bases and J 4 bases; nucleotides not matched to a gene: 12. Germline V gene data show CDR1 as LNHDA and CDR2 as SQIVND (reference sequence).

The table lists this clonotype with a few counts. V is TRBV6-2 or TRBV6-3 and J is TRBJ2-1; tentatively, D is TRBD2 (6 bases). Germline CDR1 reads MNHEY; CDR2 reads SVGEGT. The CDR3 extends over 13 amino acids. V was clipped by 5 bases and J by 4 bases, with 9 bases between them. The CDR3: CASSTSWYNEQFF. The CDR3 nucleotides are TGTGCCAGCAGTACTAGCTGGTACAATGAGCAGTTCTTC.

This clonotype occurred many times. The CDR3 sequence: CASSPDGRDRKNDHYGYTF. The CDR3 nucleotides read TGCGCCAGCAGCCCCGACGGCCGGGACAGAAAAAACGACCATTATGGCTACACCTTC. The chain joins TRBV5-1 to TRBJ1-2; 7 bases fit TRBD1. CDR3 length: 19 residues. Germline-derived CDR1 and CDR2 are SGHRS and YFSETQ. The J segment lost 5 bases and the V segment lost 4 bases, leaving 23 bases of the junction unmatched.

This clonotype was observed many times. CDR3: CASSIQLGDEQFF. The DNA of the CDR3 is TGTGCCAGTAGTATCCAGCTTGGGGATGAGCAGTTCTTC. This sequence joins TRBV19 and TRBJ2-1, with D hard to call. The ends were cut back, 3 bases at V and 8 bases at J, with 11 bases in the middle. Germline CDR1 LNHDA, CDR2 SQIVND (reference sequence). This CDR3 spans 13 amino acids.

This clonotype was counted many times. This rearrangement joins TRBV7-8 to TRBJ2-1, with D perhaps matching TRBD2 (6 bases). This CDR3 contains 16 residues. Trimming shortened V by 0 bases and J by 1 base, and 10 bases separated the two germline ends. The germline V gene has CDR1 SGHVS and CDR2 FQNEAQ. DNA of the CDR3: TGTGCCAGCAGCTTAGCTTCTCGGGGGTCCTACAATGAGCAGTTCTTC. It codes for CASSLASRGSYNEQFF.

The chain carries TRBV27 and TRBJ2-7; D unresolved. In germline, CDR1 is MNHEY, CDR2 SMNVEV (reference sequence). The V gene lost 5 bases and the J gene lost 2 bases, with 16 bases spanning the gap. The CDR3 is 15 amino acids. CDR3 in DNA: TGTGCCAGCAGTCCCCCATTCAGGTACCCCTACGAGCAGTACTTC. Its translation: CASSPPFRYPYEQYF.

This clonotype was recorded many times. CDR3 in amino acids: CSALFWNNEQFF. CDR3 in DNA: TGCAGCGCCTTGTTCTGGAACAATGAGCAGTTCTTC. V and J are TRBV29-1 and TRBJ2-1; D is ambiguous. This CDR3 has 12 residues. The V end was cut by 7 bases, the J end by 5 bases, with 12 bases between. The germline CDR1 and CDR2 sequences are SQVTM and ANQGSEA.

There are many counts of this clonotype. CDR3: CASSLEKRGAKNIQYF. CDR3 DNA: TGTGCCAGCAGCTTAGAAAAGCGGGGAGCCAAAAACATTCAGTACTTC. J is TRBJ2-4 and V is TRBV11-3, with 7 bases that match TRBD2. CDR1 is SGHNT, CDR2 YENEEA, per germline. J gave up 0 bases and V 0 bases, and 2 bases lay outside the gene matches. The CDR3 consists of 16 residues.

This clonotype came up many times. This chain connects TRBV3-1 to TRBJ1-1; D ambiguous. V dropped 3 bases and J dropped 1 base, with 9 bases sitting between them. The V gene's germline CDR1 is LGHDT and CDR2 YNNKEL (reference sequence). This CDR3 is built from 14 residues. CDR3 region: CASSHSLENTEAFF. The CDR3 DNA follows: TGTGCCAGCAGCCACTCCCTCGAGAACACTGAAGCTTTCTTT.